The 5 T cell receptor beta chains below were found in one sample sequenced in a study of T cell changes during pregnancy in multiple sclerosis. Generated by immunoSEQ multiplex PCR, the TCRdb table keeps only in-frame clones and is missing some. The sample shows around 56,000 clones, roughly 94% of them seen only once. This material consisted of CD8+ T cells from peripheral blood mononuclear cells, taken after pregnancy. The source is a female donor with multiple sclerosis, enrolled in a pregnancy study.

This clone showed up many times. This rearrangement joins TRBV27 to TRBJ1-1; the match to TRBD1 covers 7 bases. V lost 6 bases and J lost 3; bases outside the gene matches: 13. CDR1 is MNHEY, CDR2 SMNVEV, per germline (reference sequence). The CDR3 spans 16 residues. CDR3 in DNA: TGTGCCAGCAGCCCACGACAGGGCCCTCGGGACACTGAAGCTTTCTTT. Its translation: CASSPRQGPRDTEAFF.

The count of this clone is one. The V gene is TRBV28, the J gene TRBJ2-7, with 10 bases aligning to TRBD1. V shed 2 bases and J 7 bases; nucleotides not matched to a gene: 8. Germline V gene data show CDR1 as MDHEN and CDR2 as SYDVKM. The CDR3 loop spans 15 amino acids. This CDR3 reads CASSLPRQGANEQYF. For the CDR3, the DNA is TGTGCCAGCAGTTTACCGAGACAGGGGGCGAATGAGCAGTACTTC.

V gene TRBV27 combines with J gene TRBJ1-3; D is perhaps TRBD1 (6 bases). CDR3 length: 19 amino acids. Germline V gene data show CDR1 as MNHEY and CDR2 as SMNVEV (reference sequence). The ends were cut back, 0 bases at V and 0 bases at J, with 18 bases in the middle. CDR3 coding DNA: TGTGCCAGCAGTTTATCGAGGGCAGGGGAGCCTCTCTCTGGAAACACCATATATTTT. Protein sequence: CASSLSRAGEPLSGNTIYF.

The V gene is TRBV4-2, the J gene TRBJ2-1; D may be TRBD2 (5 bases). The germline V gene has CDR1 LGHNA and CDR2 YNFKEQ. Trimming stripped 1 base from V and 4 bases from J, with 14 bases between. The CDR3 has 16 residues. DNA of the CDR3: TGTGCCAGCAGCCAAGTCCCTGTTGGGGAGTACAATGAGCAGTTCTTC. It specifies CASSQVPVGEYNEQFF.

The V call is TRBV10-3, the J call TRBJ2-7, with 10 nucleotides matching TRBD2. This CDR3 is built from 14 residues. Germline CDR1 reads ENHRY; CDR2 reads SYGVKD. Germline trimming cut 2 bases from V and 7 bases from J; bases unmatched to any gene: 5. The CDR3 nucleotides read TGTGCCATCAGTGAGACGGGACTAGCGAGGGAGCAGTACTTC. It encodes CAISETGLAREQYF.